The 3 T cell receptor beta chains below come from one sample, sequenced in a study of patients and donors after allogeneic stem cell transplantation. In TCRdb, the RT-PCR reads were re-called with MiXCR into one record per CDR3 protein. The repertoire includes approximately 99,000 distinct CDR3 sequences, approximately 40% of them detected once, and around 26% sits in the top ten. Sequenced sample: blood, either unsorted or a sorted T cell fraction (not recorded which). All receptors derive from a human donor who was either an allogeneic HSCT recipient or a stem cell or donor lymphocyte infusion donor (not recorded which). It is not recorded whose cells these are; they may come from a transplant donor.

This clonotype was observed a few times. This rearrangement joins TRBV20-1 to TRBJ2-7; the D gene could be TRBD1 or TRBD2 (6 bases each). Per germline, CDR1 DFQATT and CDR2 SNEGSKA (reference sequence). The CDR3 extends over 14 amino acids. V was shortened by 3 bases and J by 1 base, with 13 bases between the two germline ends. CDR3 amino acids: CSASWGAESYEQYF. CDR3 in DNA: TGCAGTGCTAGCTGGGGGGCCGAATCCTACGAGCAGTACTTC.

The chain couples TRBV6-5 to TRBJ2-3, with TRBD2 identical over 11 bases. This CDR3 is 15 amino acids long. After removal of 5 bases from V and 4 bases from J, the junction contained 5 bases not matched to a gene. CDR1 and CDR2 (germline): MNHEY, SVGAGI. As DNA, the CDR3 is TGTGCCAGCAGTACGACTAGCGGGAATGCAGATACGCAGTATTTT. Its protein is CASSTTSGNADTQYF.

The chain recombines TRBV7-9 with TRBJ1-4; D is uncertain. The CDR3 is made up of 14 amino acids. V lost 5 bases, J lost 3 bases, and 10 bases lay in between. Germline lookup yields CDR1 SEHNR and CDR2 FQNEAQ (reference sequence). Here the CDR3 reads CASSLQFPNEKLFF. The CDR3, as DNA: TGTGCCAGCAGCCTACAGTTCCCTAATGAAAAACTGTTTTTT.